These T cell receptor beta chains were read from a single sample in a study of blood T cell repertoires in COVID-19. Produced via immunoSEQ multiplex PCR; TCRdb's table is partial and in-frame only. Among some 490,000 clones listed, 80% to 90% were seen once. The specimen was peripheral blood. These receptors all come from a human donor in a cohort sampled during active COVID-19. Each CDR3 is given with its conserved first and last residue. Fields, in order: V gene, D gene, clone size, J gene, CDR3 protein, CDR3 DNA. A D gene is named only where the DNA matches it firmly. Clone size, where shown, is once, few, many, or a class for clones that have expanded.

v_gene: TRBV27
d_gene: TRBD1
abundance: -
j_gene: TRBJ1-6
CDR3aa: CASSAYRGLLKNSPLHF
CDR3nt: TGTGCCAGCAGTGCTTACAGGGGGCTGTTGAAAAATTCACCCCTCCACTTT

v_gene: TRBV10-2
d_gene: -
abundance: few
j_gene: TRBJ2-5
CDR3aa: CASKGRGSRGETQYF
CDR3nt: TGCGCCAGCAAGGGAAGGGGGAGTAGGGGGGAGACCCAGTACTTC

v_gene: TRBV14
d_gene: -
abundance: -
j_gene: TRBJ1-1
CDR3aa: CASSQEFGGPEAFF
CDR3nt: TGTGCCAGCAGCCAAGAGTTTGGAGGGCCTGAAGCTTTCTTT

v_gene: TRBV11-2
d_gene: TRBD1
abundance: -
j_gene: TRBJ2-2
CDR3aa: CASSLRTGVRTGELFF
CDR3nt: TGTGCCAGCAGCCTACGGACAGGGGTGCGAACCGGGGAGCTGTTTTTT

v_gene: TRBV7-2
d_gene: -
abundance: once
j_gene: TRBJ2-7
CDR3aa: CASSLSGRYEQYF
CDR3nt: TGTGCCAGCAGCTTGAGCGGGCGGTACGAGCAGTACTTC

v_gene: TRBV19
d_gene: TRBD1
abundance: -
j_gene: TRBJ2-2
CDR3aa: CASKRDRGSIGELFF
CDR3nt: TGTGCCAGTAAGCGGGACAGGGGGAGTATCGGGGAGCTGTTTTTT

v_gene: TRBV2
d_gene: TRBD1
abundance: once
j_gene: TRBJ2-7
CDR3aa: CASSEAATGGLKGQYF
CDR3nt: TGTGCCAGCAGTGAAGCGGCTACAGGGGGGCTAAAAGGGCAGTACTTC

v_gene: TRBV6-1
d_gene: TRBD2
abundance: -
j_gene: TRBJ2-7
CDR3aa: CASSEAAAGDIYEQYF
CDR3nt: TGTGCCAGCAGTGAAGCGGCAGCGGGAGATATTTACGAGCAGTACTTC

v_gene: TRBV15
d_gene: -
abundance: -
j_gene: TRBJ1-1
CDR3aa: CATSRDLAIDTEAFF
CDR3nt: TGTGCCACCAGCAGAGATCTCGCCATAGACACTGAAGCTTTCTTT

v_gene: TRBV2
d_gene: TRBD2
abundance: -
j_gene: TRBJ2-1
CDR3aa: CASRIGTSGNHNEQFF
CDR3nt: TGTGCCAGCAGAATCGGGACTAGCGGGAACCACAATGAGCAGTTCTTC

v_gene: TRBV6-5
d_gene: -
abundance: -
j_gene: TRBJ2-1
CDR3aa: CASSLTESSYNEQFF
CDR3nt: TGTGCCAGCAGTCTTACAGAGAGCTCCTACAATGAGCAGTTCTTC

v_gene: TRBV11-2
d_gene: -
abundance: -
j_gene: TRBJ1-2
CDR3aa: CASSLGQGFNYGYTF
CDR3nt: TGTGCCAGCAGCTTAGGTCAGGGCTTTAACTATGGCTACACCTTC

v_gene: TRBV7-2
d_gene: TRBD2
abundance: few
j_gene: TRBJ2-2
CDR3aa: CASSLASGITGELFF
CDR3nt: TGTGCCAGCAGCTTAGCTAGCGGGATTACCGGGGAGCTGTTTTTT

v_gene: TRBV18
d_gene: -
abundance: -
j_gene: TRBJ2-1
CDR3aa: CASSMAADNEQFF
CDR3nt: TGTGCCAGCTCAATGGCGGCCGACAATGAGCAGTTCTTC

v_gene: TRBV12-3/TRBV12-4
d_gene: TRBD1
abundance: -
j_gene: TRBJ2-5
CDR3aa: CASRRQGQKTQYF
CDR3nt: TGTGCCAGCAGACGACAGGGCCAAAAGACCCAGTACTTC

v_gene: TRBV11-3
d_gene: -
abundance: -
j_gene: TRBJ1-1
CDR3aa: CASSRGGVGNTEAFF
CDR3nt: TGTGCCAGCAGCCGAGGCGGGGTGGGGAACACTGAAGCTTTCTTT

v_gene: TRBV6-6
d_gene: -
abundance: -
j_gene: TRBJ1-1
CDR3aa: CASSSQGAEAFF
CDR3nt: TGTGCCAGCAGTTCCCAGGGCGCTGAAGCTTTCTTT

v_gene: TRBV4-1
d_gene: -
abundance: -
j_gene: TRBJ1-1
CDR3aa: CASSQGWGGTMNTEAFF
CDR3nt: TGCGCCAGCAGCCAAGGGTGGGGCGGCACCATGAACACTGAAGCTTTCTTT

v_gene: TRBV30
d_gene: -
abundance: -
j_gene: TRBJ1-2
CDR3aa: CAWSVSDFSTNYGYTF
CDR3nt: TGTGCCTGGAGTGTTTCGGATTTCTCTACTAACTATGGCTACACTTTC

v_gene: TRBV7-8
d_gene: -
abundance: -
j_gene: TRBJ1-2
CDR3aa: CASSPGTSQNYGYTF
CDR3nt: TGTGCCAGCAGCCCAGGGACATCCCAAAACTATGGCTACACCTTC

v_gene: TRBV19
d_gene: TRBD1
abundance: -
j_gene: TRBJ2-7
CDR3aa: CASRPPGQGPYEQYF
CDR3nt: TGTGCCAGTAGGCCTCCGGGACAGGGACCCTACGAGCAGTACTTC

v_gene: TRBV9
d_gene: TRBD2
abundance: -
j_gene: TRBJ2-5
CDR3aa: CASTPAGGQAETQYF
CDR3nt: TGTGCCAGCACTCCGGCGGGAGGGCAGGCAGAGACCCAGTACTTC

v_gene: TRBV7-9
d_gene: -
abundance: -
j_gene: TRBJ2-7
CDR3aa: CASSLGGDEQYF
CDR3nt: TGTGCCAGCAGCTTAGGGGGGGACGAGCAGTACTTC

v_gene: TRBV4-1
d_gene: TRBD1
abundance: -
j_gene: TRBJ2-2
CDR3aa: CASTYRGQGNTGELFF
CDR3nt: TGCGCCAGCACCTACAGGGGACAGGGGAACACCGGGGAGCTGTTTTTT

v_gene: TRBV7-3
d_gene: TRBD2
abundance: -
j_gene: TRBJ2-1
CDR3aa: CASSQSGSTLNEQFF
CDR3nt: TGTGCCAGCAGCCAAAGCGGGAGTACGTTGAATGAGCAGTTCTTC

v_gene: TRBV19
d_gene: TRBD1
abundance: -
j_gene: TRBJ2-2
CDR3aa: CASSILRDRGLVSAGELFF
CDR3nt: TGTGCCAGTAGCATCCTCCGGGACAGGGGGCTCGTTTCTGCCGGGGAGCTGTTTTTT

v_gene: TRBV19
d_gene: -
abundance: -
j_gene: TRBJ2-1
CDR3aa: CASSIDQSYNEQFF
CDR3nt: TGTGCCAGTAGTATAGATCAGTCCTACAATGAGCAGTTCTTC

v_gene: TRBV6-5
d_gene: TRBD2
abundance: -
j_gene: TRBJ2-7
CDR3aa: CASSSGGRAPGEQYF
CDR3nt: TGTGCCAGCAGTTCCGGCGGGAGAGCCCCCGGCGAGCAGTACTTC

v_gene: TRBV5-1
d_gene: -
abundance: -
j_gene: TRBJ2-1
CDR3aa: CASSLEGQPNNEQFF
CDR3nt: TGCGCCAGCAGCTTGGAGGGACAACCTAACAATGAGCAGTTCTTC

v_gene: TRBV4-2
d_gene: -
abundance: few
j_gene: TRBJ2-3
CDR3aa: CASSQGAESSTDTQYF
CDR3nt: TGTGCCAGCAGCCAAGGCGCGGAATCTAGCACAGATACGCAGTATTTT

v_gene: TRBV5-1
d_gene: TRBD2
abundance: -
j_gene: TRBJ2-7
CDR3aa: CASSLVLAGVYEQYF
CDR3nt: TGCGCCAGCAGCTTGGTACTAGCGGGAGTATACGAGCAGTACTTC

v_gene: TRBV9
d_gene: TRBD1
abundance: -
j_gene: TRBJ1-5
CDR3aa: CASSVGQGGGNQPQHF
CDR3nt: TGTGCCAGCAGCGTAGGTCAGGGGGGTGGCAATCAGCCCCAGCATTTT

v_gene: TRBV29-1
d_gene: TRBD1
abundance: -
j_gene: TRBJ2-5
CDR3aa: CSVDRDRGIETQYF
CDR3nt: TGCAGCGTTGACAGGGACAGGGGGATTGAGACCCAGTACTTC

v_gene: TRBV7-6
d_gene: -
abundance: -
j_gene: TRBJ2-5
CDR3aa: CASSRGETQYF
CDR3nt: TGTGCCAGCAGCCGGGGAGAGACCCAGTACTTC